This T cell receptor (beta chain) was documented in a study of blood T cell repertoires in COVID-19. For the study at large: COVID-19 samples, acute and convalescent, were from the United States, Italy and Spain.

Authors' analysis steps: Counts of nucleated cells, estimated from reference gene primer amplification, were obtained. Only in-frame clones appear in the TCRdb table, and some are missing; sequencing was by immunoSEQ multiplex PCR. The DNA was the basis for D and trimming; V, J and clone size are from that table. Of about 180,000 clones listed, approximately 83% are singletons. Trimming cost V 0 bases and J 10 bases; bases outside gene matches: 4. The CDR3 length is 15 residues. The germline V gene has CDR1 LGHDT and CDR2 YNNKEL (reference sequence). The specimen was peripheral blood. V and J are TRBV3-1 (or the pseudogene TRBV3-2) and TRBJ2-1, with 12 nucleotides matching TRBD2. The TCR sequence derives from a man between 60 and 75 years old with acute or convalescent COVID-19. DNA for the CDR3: TGTGCCAGCAGCCAAGAACTAGCGGGAGGCCGGGAGCAGTTCTTC. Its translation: CASSQELAGGREQFF.